A single sample gave rise to the 24 T cell receptor beta chains below, sequenced in a study of blood T cell repertoires in COVID-19. Profiled with immunoSEQ multiplex PCR; TCRdb holds only in-frame clones, not every one. Among roughly 150,000 clones, approximately 80% were seen once, and the ten largest hold approximately 14%. Specimen: peripheral blood. These receptors came from a woman older than 75 with acute or convalescent COVID-19.

The chain uses TRBV5-1 and TRBJ2-7; D may be TRBD1 (6 bases). The CDR3 loop spans 15 amino acids. Trimming took 6 bases from V and 3 from J, leaving 19 bases between them. Germline V gene sequence: CDR1 SGHRS, CDR2 YFSETQ. In nucleotides, the CDR3 is TGCGCCAGCAAACAGGGTTCATACACAATCTACGAGCAGTACTTC. This gives the protein CASKQGSYTIYEQYF.

The chain is built from TRBV28 and TRBJ2-7, with TRBD1 identical over 8 bases. The germline V gene encodes CDR1 MDHEN and CDR2 SYDVKM. The CDR3 covers 15 residues. Trimming took 4 bases from V and 3 from J; bases not matched to a gene: 8. CDR3 protein: CASSSSGTGFYEQYF. As DNA, the CDR3 is TGTGCCAGCAGTTCCTCCGGGACAGGCTTCTACGAGCAGTACTTC.

The rearrangement uses TRBV5-1 and TRBJ1-2; possibly TRBD1 for D (6 bases). The CDR3 spans 14 residues. V lost 4 bases to trimming and J lost 3 bases, with 13 bases between them. Germline V gene data show CDR1 as SGHRS and CDR2 as YFSETQ. Here the CDR3 DNA reads TGCGCCAGCAGCCCGGAGGGGGGGCACTATGGCTACACCTTC. Translating it yields CASSPEGGHYGYTF.

This chain links TRBV30 with TRBJ1-5; 8 bases line up with TRBD1. CDR1 is GTSNPN, CDR2 SVGIG, per germline (reference sequence). With 1 base clipped from V and 1 base from J, the junction kept 3 bases outside the gene matches. This CDR3 contains 15 residues. CDR3 protein: CAWSDRGFSNQPQHF. The CDR3 region has the DNA TGTGCCTGGAGTGACAGGGGGTTCAGCAATCAGCCCCAGCATTTT.

A few counts support this clone. V gene TRBV23-1 combines with J gene TRBJ1-5; tentative D call: TRBD1 (6 bases). TRBV23-1 is given ORF status, its function remaining uncertain. V shed 7 bases and J shed 3 bases, with 13 bases lying between them. This CDR3 comprises 14 residues. The CDR3 reads CASTQDSYNQPQHF. CDR3 nucleotide sequence: TGCGCCAGCACTCAGGACAGTTACAATCAGCCCCAGCATTTT.

This clone was seen a handful of times. The chain has TRBV4-2 and TRBJ1-2; no firm D call. The germline V gene has CDR1 LGHNA and CDR2 YNFKEQ. With 0 bases removed from V and 4 bases from J, the gap between germline ends came to 12 bases. This CDR3 has 15 residues. The CDR3 sequence: CASSQDSGGIYGYTF. CDR3 DNA: TGTGCCAGCAGCCAAGATTCCGGAGGGATCTATGGCTACACCTTC.

The chain links TRBV28 to TRBJ1-5, with D tentatively TRBD1 (5 bases). In germline, CDR1 is MDHEN, CDR2 SYDVKM. The CDR3 length is 13 residues. The V end lost 5 bases, the J end lost 7 bases, and 12 bases lay between the germline ends. The CDR3 sequence: CASSRGVGQPQHF. The CDR3 nucleotides read TGTGCCAGCAGTCGGGGGGTAGGGCAGCCCCAGCATTTT.

CDR3 residues: CASSKHGHSYNEQFF. CDR3 nucleotides: TGTGCCAGCAGTAAGCATGGACACTCCTACAATGAGCAGTTCTTC. The chain carries TRBV6-7 and TRBJ2-1; maybe TRBD1 (5 bases). TRBV6-7 is filed as an ORF, its function uncertain. Deletions cut 5 bases from V and 0 bases from J, with 11 bases between. The CDR3 has 15 amino acids.

CDR3 nucleotides: TGTGCCAGCAGACTGGGACAACCGCAGTTCTTC. This sequence encodes CASRLGQPQFF. The genes are TRBV2 and TRBJ2-1; possibly TRBD1 for D (6 bases). The V end lost 6 bases, the J end lost 12 bases, and 12 bases lay between the germline ends. In germline, CDR1 is SNHLY, CDR2 FYNNEI. The CDR3 totals 11 residues.

This clone was picked up a small number of times. The chain carries TRBV2 and TRBJ1-1; 8 bases map to TRBD1. The CDR3 runs to 12 residues. Trimming removed 10 bases from V and 1 base from J; junction bases left unmatched: 2. The germline V gene encodes CDR1 SNHLY and CDR2 FYNNEI. The CDR3 here is CANGQGNTEAFF. In DNA, the CDR3 is TGTGCCAACGGACAGGGGAACACTGAAGCTTTCTTT.

The chain links TRBV5-1 to TRBJ2-5; 7 bases align to TRBD2. The CDR3 consists of 15 residues. Losses at the gene ends were 3 bases for V and 0 bases for J; bases not matched to a gene: 5. The V gene's germline CDR1 is SGHRS and CDR2 YFSETQ. The CDR3 is CASSYKRGNQETQYF. The CDR3 bases are TGCGCCAGCAGCTATAAGCGGGGTAACCAAGAGACCCAGTACTTC.

V and J are TRBV20-1 and TRBJ2-3; TRBD2 agrees at 15 bases. Unmatched junction bases numbered 4, after V lost 5 bases and J lost 1 base. The CDR3 has 16 amino acids. The germline gives CDR1 DFQATT, CDR2 SNEGSKA (reference sequence). DNA for the CDR3: TGCAGTGCTGGTGGACTAGCGGGGGGGCGCACAGATACGCAGTATTTT. Translation: CSAGGLAGGRTDTQYF.

The chain couples TRBV5-4 to TRBJ1-2; possible D gene TRBD1, 5 bases. V lost 4 bases, J lost 7 bases, and 17 bases lay in between. This CDR3 region has 14 residues. CDR1 is SGHNT and CDR2 is YYREEE in the germline V gene (reference sequence). CDR3 in DNA: TGTGCCAGCAGCCCCGGGGAGGGGCTGAGTGGCTACACCTTC. As protein: CASSPGEGLSGYTF.

The V call is TRBV19, the J call TRBJ1-5, with D maybe TRBD1 (6 bases). The CDR3 is 14 residues long. V lost 9 bases and J 0 bases, leaving 12 bases between the germline ends. Per germline, CDR1 LNHDA and CDR2 SQIVND (reference sequence). DNA of the CDR3: TGTGCCAGCATGACAGGAGATAGCAATCAGCCCCAGCATTTT. Encoded protein: CASMTGDSNQPQHF.

Only a few counts were recorded for this clone. The rearrangement uses TRBV11-2 and TRBJ1-4; TRBD1 matches 10 bases. Trimming at V came to 5 bases and at J to 5 bases, leaving 8 bases not matched to a gene. The germline CDR1 and CDR2 sequences are SGHAT and FQNNGV. The CDR3 covers 16 residues. The CDR3 sequence: CASSQGQGTSNEKLFF. The DNA for the CDR3 is TGTGCCAGCAGCCAGGGACAGGGGACGTCAAATGAAAAACTGTTTTTT.

The chain uses TRBV4-1 and TRBJ2-2; D may be TRBD2 (6 bases). Trimming took off 2 bases at V and 1 base at J, with 20 bases between the two ends. CDR3 length equals 19 residues. Germline-derived CDR1 and CDR2 are MGHRA and YSYEKL. CDR3 in DNA: TGCGCCAGCAGCCAAACCCGATTGATACACGGGAGGAACACCGGGGAGCTGTTTTTT. It encodes CASSQTRLIHGRNTGELFF.

The J gene is TRBJ1-1, the V gene TRBV4-1; D is unresolved. V lost 4 bases, J lost 2 bases, and 14 bases lay in between. Germline CDR1 is MGHRA and CDR2 is YSYEKL. CDR3 length: 15 residues. In nucleotides, the CDR3 is TGCGCCAGCAGCCTCTCTGCAGGTGCTAACACTGAAGCTTTCTTT. This sequence encodes CASSLSAGANTEAFF.

This clone occurred a few times. The gene calls are TRBV28 and TRBJ1-6; D might be TRBD1 (6 bases). Trimming stripped 6 bases from V and 7 bases from J, with 16 bases between. This CDR3 has 15 amino acids. Germline CDR1 MDHEN, CDR2 SYDVKM. The chain's CDR3 is CASRYDRLGNSPLHF. The CDR3 bases are TGTGCCAGCAGGTACGACAGGTTGGGGAATTCACCCCTCCACTTT.

The chain links TRBV27 to TRBJ1-2; D possibly corresponds to TRBD1 (5 bases). Deletions cut 6 bases from V and 6 bases from J, with 14 bases between. Germline CDR1 is MNHEY and CDR2 is SMNVEV (reference sequence). This CDR3 has 13 amino acids. Written as DNA, the CDR3 is TGTGCCAGCAGATTTCAGGGAGGCGATGGCTACACCTTC. It codes for CASRFQGGDGYTF.

The gene calls are TRBV28 and TRBJ1-2, with TRBD1 matching 10 bases. V lost 7 bases, J lost 8 bases, and 10 bases stayed unmatched. This CDR3 is built from 14 residues. The germline gives CDR1 MDHEN, CDR2 SYDVKM. CDR3 bases: TGTGCCAGCACCACCCCCGGGACAGGGGTGGGCTACACCTTC. This translates into CASTTPGTGVGYTF.

The V gene is TRBV7-2, the J gene TRBJ1-6; D gene unclear. The germline gives CDR1 SGHTA, CDR2 FQGNSA. V lost 2 bases and J lost 6, with 11 bases in between. CDR3 length equals 15 residues. The CDR3 reads CASSLQPTVNSPLHF. DNA of the CDR3: TGTGCCAGCAGCTTACAACCTACAGTTAATTCACCCCTCCACTTT.

This clone is a singleton in its sample. The rearrangement links TRBV5-1 to TRBJ1-1, with D unclear. CDR3 size: 13 residues. Trimming pared 2 bases from V and 1 base from J, leaving 6 bases between. From germline, CDR1 is SGHRS and CDR2 YFSETQ. CDR3 bases: TGCGCCAGCAGCTTACTAACGAACACTGAAGCTTTCTTT. Translating gives CASSLLTNTEAFF.

This chain uses TRBV6-5 with TRBJ1-2; D might be TRBD1 (5 bases). CDR1 is MNHEY and CDR2 is SVGAGI in the germline V gene. The CDR3 sequence is 16 residues long. Trimming removed 0 bases from V and 6 bases from J, with 17 bases in between. The CDR3 nucleotides read TGTGCCAGCAGTTACTCCGCCCGGGGGGTCCGGAATGGCTACACCTTC. This sequence encodes CASSYSARGVRNGYTF.

CDR3 coding DNA: TGTGCCAGCAGTCCCAGCGGGGGACCCTACACCGGGGAGCTGTTTTTT. Translation: CASSPSGGPYTGELFF. The chain joins TRBV27 to TRBJ2-2; 8 bases align to TRBD2. There are 16 residues in the CDR3. Germline CDR1 reads MNHEY; CDR2 reads SMNVEV (reference sequence). The junction had 8 bases not matched to a gene; V was cut back by 5 bases and J by 3 bases.